This T cell receptor beta chain came from a study of T-cell memory formation after mild COVID-19. About the study: The TCR clusters were mostly specific to one donor.

Study results and limitations: A balance of CD4 and CD8 characterized clones contracting day 15 to 85, whereas later expanders leaned CD4+. Of the contracting clones, CD4+ ones lay mainly in CM and EM, and CD8+ ones in EMRA.

Of note for this clonotype: Its antigen is undetermined.

The CDR3 contains 14 residues. Germline V lookup: CDR1 DFQATT, CDR2 SNEGSKA (reference sequence). V was shortened by 2 bases and J by 4 bases, with 11 bases between the two germline ends. Each CDR3 protein is one row after TCRdb ran MiXCR on the 5' RACE reads. The repertoire includes 260,000 or so distinct CDR3 sequences, approximately 15% of them detected once, and around 20% sits in the top ten. This sequence was found in a man between 18 and 35 years old who had mild COVID-19 (a few samples of this study predate the infection). Cell type and time point are not known. Input material: PBMCs or a T cell subset sorted from them (not recorded which). The chain carries TRBV20-1 and TRBJ2-2; D is unresolved. CDR3 in DNA: TGCAGTGCTAGATGGGTTGCCAGCACCGGGGAGCTGTTTTTT. Translation gives CSARWVASTGELFF.